These T cell receptor beta chains were read from a single sample in a study of blood T cell repertoires in COVID-19. TCRdb's table, derived via immunoSEQ multiplex PCR, lists solely in-frame clones and lacks some. The sample lists over a thousand clones; 94% were seen once. Material for sequencing was peripheral blood. Source of these receptors: a human donor in a cohort sampled during active COVID-19. Both conserved end residues are part of each CDR3. D genes are given only for firm matches. Not all rows give a size; the values are once, few, many and, for expanded clones, a class.

TRBJ2-5,TRBV19,16,-,TRBD1,TGTGCCAGTAGTATAGGTCGGGACAGGGTTGTGGAGACCCAGTACTTC,CASSIGRDRVVETQYF
TRBJ2-2,TRBV7-9,14,-,TRBD1,TGTGCCAGCAGCTCTACCACAGGGGCCGGGGAGCTGTTTTTT,CASSSTTGAGELFF
TRBJ2-5,TRBV21-1,18,-,-,TGTGCCAGCAGCAAAGATTGGACTAGCGGGGGACCCGCACAGACCCAGTACTTC,CASSKDWTSGGPAQTQYF
TRBJ2-6,TRBV7-2,18,-,-,TGTGCCAGCAGCCAGAGGTCAGGGTTCCCCTCTGGGGCCAACGTCCTGACTTTC,CASSQRSGFPSGANVLTF
TRBJ2-1,TRBV29-1,14,-,TRBD2,TGCAGCGTTGAAGTGGGAGGGACCTACAATGAGCAGTTCTTC,CSVEVGGTYNEQFF
TRBJ2-1,TRBV7-2,14,-,-,TGTGCCAGCAGCTTCCGTAGCTCCTACAATGAGCAGTTCTTC,CASSFRSSYNEQFF
TRBJ2-7,TRBV7-2,13,once,-,TGTGCCAGCAGCTTTAACAGAAACTACGAGCAGTACTTC,CASSFNRNYEQYF
TRBJ1-2,TRBV11-2,11,-,-,TGTGCCAGCAGCTCGACCGACAGACGCACCTTC,CASSSTDRRTF
TRBJ1-2,TRBV28,16,-,-,TGTGCCAGCAGCACCCTCGTGCGGGACTCTAACTATGGCTACACCTTC,CASSTLVRDSNYGYTF
TRBJ2-1,TRBV7-2,15,-,-,TGTGCCAGCAGCATCCAGCGGGCCGAATACAATGAGCAGTTCTTC,CASSIQRAEYNEQFF
TRBJ2-3,TRBV7-2,13,-,-,TGTGCCAGCAGCCCGGACAACACAGATACGCAGTATTTT,CASSPDNTDTQYF
TRBJ2-7,TRBV19,15,-,TRBD1,TGTGCCAGTAGTCCAGGGACAGGGCGAGCCTACGAGCAGTACTTC,CASSPGTGRAYEQYF
TRBJ1-1,TRBV18,11,-,TRBD1,TGTGCCAGCTACAGGGACAGTGAAGCTTTCTTT,CASYRDSEAFF
TRBJ2-1,TRBV5-1,16,-,TRBD2,TGCGCCAGCAGCTTGGGGACTAGCGGGAGGCAAGCTGAGCAGTTCTTC,CASSLGTSGRQAEQFF
TRBJ2-1,TRBV4-3,17,-,TRBD2,TGCGCCAGCAGCCAGAAGAACGGGGGGGGGATGACCAATGAGCAGTTCTTC,CASSQKNGGGMTNEQFF
TRBJ2-3,TRBV28,16,-,-,TGTGCCAGCAGTTTATGGTCGAGGCATTCCACAGATACGCAGTATTTT,CASSLWSRHSTDTQYF
TRBJ2-5,TRBV14,16,-,TRBD2,TGTGCCAGCAGCCAACTAGCGGGGGGACACCAAGAGACCCAGTACTTC,CASSQLAGGHQETQYF
TRBJ2-7,TRBV7-2,16,few,TRBD2,TGTGCCAGCAGTCTACAATTAGCGGGAGGGGACTACGAGCAGTACTTC,CASSLQLAGGDYEQYF
TRBJ2-3,TRBV12-3/TRBV12-4,11,-,-,TGTGCCAGCAGTCTCGGAGATACGCAGTATTTT,CASSLGDTQYF
TRBJ1-2,TRBV14,13,-,-,TGTGCCAGCAGCCAAGCGGGGAACTATGGCTACACCTTC,CASSQAGNYGYTF
TRBJ1-1,TRBV28,16,-,TRBD1,TGTGCCAGCAGTTCCCTACCGGGACAGGGAGCCACTGAAGCTTTCTTT,CASSSLPGQGATEAFF
TRBJ2-7,TRBV13,14,-,TRBD2,TGTGCCAGCTCGGGAGGGGCAAAGGTCTACGAGCAGTACTTC,CASSGGAKVYEQYF
TRBJ2-3,TRBV12-3/TRBV12-4,12,-,-,TGTGCCAGCAGCTATATGCCAGATACGCAGTATTTT,CASSYMPDTQYF
TRBJ2-4,TRBV14,19,-,-,TGTGCCAGCAGCCAAGCGGGGGTATTAGGAGCTTTAGCCAAAAACATTCAGTACTTC,CASSQAGVLGALAKNIQYF
TRBJ2-1,TRBV6-5,15,-,-,TGTGCCAGCATAAAAGGGGGAAGCTCCTACAATGAGCAGTTCTTC,CASIKGGSSYNEQFF
TRBJ1-2,TRBV10-2,13,-,-,TGCGCCAGCAGTGTGTCCTTACCGGGTGGCTACACCTTC,CASSVSLPGGYTF
TRBJ1-2,TRBV20-1,11,-,TRBD1,TGCAGTTCCGACAGGGGGCGAGGCTACACCTTC,CSSDRGRGYTF
TRBJ1-3,TRBV12-3/TRBV12-4,13,-,TRBD1,TGTGCCAGCAGGACAGGGCACGGAAACACCATATATTTT,CASRTGHGNTIYF
TRBJ1-6,TRBV25-1,17,-,-,TGTGCCAGCAGTGAATATAAGCAGGGGCGTTGTAATTCACCCCTCCACTTT,CASSEYKQGRCNSPLHF
TRBJ2-5,TRBV5-5,18,-,TRBD2,TGTGCCAGCAGCCCACGACTAGCGGGAGAAACCTACCAAGAGACCCAGTACTTC,CASSPRLAGETYQETQYF
TRBJ2-7,TRBV28,14,-,TRBD2,TGTGCCAGCAGGGGGACTAGCGGGAGGAACGAGCAGTACTTC,CASRGTSGRNEQYF
TRBJ1-2,TRBV27,13,-,-,TGTGCCAGCAGTCCTAAATGGTTCTCTGGCTACACCTTC,CASSPKWFSGYTF
TRBJ2-7,TRBV7-2,18,-,TRBD2,TGTGCCAGCAGCTTAGTCGGGGTAGCGGGAGGCTTCTCCTACGAGCAGTACTTC,CASSLVGVAGGFSYEQYF
TRBJ1-3,TRBV9,15,-,TRBD1,TGTGCCAGCAGCGCCTTACAGGGGACTGGAAACACCATATATTTT,CASSALQGTGNTIYF
TRBJ2-7,TRBV6-1,13,-,-,TGTGCCAGCAGTGAAGGACAAACCTACGAGCAGTACTTC,CASSEGQTYEQYF
TRBJ2-2,TRBV7-2,15,-,TRBD2,TGTGCCAGCAGCTTATTAAGGACTAGTACCGGGGAGCTGTTTTTT,CASSLLRTSTGELFF
TRBJ1-2,TRBV5-1,18,-,TRBD1,TGCGCCAGCAGCCCCGCCCGGGACAGCCCAACACTTAACTATGGCTACACCTTC,CASSPARDSPTLNYGYTF
TRBJ2-2,TRBV5-6,16,-,TRBD1,TGTGCCAGCAGTCCCCCCCGGGACAGGGTAACCGGGGAGCTGTTTTTT,CASSPPRDRVTGELFF
TRBJ2-3,TRBV7-9,17,-,TRBD2,TGTGCCAGCAGCTTTTTTTCGGGTCTAGCGGGGACAGATACGCAGTATTTT,CASSFFSGLAGTDTQYF
TRBJ2-3,TRBV7-9,16,once,TRBD2,TGTGCCAGCAGCTTAGAAGCGGGAGTGAGCACAGATACGCAGTATTTT,CASSLEAGVSTDTQYF
TRBJ2-1,TRBV4-3,17,-,-,TGCGCCAGCAGCCAAGAAGCCACGGGGTTCTCCTACAATGAGCAGTTCTTC,CASSQEATGFSYNEQFF
TRBJ2-1,TRBV6-2/TRBV6-3,16,-,-,TGTGCCAGCAGTTACGTTCGGGGGGCGGCATACAATGAGCAGTTCTTC,CASSYVRGAAYNEQFF
TRBJ2-2,TRBV2,13,-,-,TGTGCCAGCACAGGGTCGAACACCGGGGAGCTGTTTTTT,CASTGSNTGELFF
TRBJ1-6,TRBV27,17,-,TRBD1,TGTGCCAGCAGTCCCGGGACAGGGGGCTCCTCTAATTCACCCCTCCACTTT,CASSPGTGGSSNSPLHF
TRBJ2-5,TRBV27,17,-,TRBD2,TGTGCCAGCAGTTTAAAGGGACTAGCGGGGCCCCAAGAGACCCAGTACTTC,CASSLKGLAGPQETQYF
TRBJ1-2,TRBV4-1,17,-,-,TGCGCCAGCAGCCAAACCCTAGAGCGGGGCACAAACTATGGCTACACCTTC,CASSQTLERGTNYGYTF
TRBJ2-3,TRBV12-3/TRBV12-4,13,-,-,TGTGCCAGCAGGATGACCGGGATAGATACGCAGTATTTT,CASRMTGIDTQYF
TRBJ1-6,TRBV3-1/TRBV3-2,17,-,-,TGTGCCAGCAGCCAAGATGGATCAGGGAGGCATAATTCACCCCTCCACTTT,CASSQDGSGRHNSPLHF
TRBJ2-1,TRBV27,18,-,TRBD2,TGTGCCAGCAGTACAAGGAGGCTAGCGGAGCATAACTACAATGAGCAGTTCTTC,CASSTRRLAEHNYNEQFF
TRBJ1-1,TRBV4-3,13,-,-,TGCGCCAGCAGCCAAGGACAGAACACTGAAGCTTTCTTT,CASSQGQNTEAFF
TRBJ1-2,TRBV29-1,12,-,-,TGCAGCGTTGATCGAGGGAACTATGGCTACACCTTC,CSVDRGNYGYTF
TRBJ2-1,TRBV5-8,15,-,-,TGTGCCAGCAGCCCTTGGGCGGGACAGAACAATGAGCAGTTCTTC,CASSPWAGQNNEQFF
TRBJ1-4,TRBV11-2,15,-,-,TGTGCCAGCAGCTCCGGACAGCCAACTAATGAAAAACTGTTTTTT,CASSSGQPTNEKLFF
TRBJ2-1,TRBV2,13,-,-,TGTGCCAGCAGGGAAGGAGAATACAATGAGCAGTTCTTC,CASREGEYNEQFF
TRBJ2-7,TRBV6-6,14,-,TRBD2,TGTGCCAGCAGTCCCGGGACTAGCGGGAGGGAGCAGTACTTC,CASSPGTSGREQYF
TRBJ2-1,TRBV7-6,14,-,-,TGTGCCAGCAGCATGAGCGGGCCCCCCAATGAGCAGTTCTTC,CASSMSGPPNEQFF
TRBJ2-1,TRBV9,15,-,-,TGTGCCAGCAGCGTAGGATGGGGCAGCTACAATGAGCAGTTCTTC,CASSVGWGSYNEQFF
TRBJ2-1,TRBV7-9,14,-,TRBD2,TGTGCCAGCAGCCCCGTAAGCGGGGACAATGAGCAGTTCTTC,CASSPVSGDNEQFF
TRBJ2-3,TRBV3-1/TRBV3-2,16,-,TRBD2,TGTGCCAGCAGCCAAGATCGCCCTAGCGGGGGAGATACGCAGTATTTT,CASSQDRPSGGDTQYF